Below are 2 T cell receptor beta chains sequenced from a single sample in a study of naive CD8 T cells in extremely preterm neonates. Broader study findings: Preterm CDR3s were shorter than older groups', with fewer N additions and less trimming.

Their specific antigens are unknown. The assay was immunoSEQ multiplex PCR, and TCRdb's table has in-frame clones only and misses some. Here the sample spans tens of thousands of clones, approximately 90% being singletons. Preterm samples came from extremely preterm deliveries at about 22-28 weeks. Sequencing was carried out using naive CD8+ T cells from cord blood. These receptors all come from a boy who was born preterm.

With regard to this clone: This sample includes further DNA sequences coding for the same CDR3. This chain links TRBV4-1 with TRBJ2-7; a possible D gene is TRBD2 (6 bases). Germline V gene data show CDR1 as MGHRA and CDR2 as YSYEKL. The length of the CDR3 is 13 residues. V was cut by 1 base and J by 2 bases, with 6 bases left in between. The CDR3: CASSQGLAYEQYF. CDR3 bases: TGCGCCAGCAGCCAAGGACTAGCCTACGAGCAGTACTTC.

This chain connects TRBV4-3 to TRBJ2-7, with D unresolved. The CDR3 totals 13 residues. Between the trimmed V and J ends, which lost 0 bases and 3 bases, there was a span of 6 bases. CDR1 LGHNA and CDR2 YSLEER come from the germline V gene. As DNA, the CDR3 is TGCGCCAGCAGCCAAGAGTGGGGCTACGAGCAGTACTTC. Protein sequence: CASSQEWGYEQYF.